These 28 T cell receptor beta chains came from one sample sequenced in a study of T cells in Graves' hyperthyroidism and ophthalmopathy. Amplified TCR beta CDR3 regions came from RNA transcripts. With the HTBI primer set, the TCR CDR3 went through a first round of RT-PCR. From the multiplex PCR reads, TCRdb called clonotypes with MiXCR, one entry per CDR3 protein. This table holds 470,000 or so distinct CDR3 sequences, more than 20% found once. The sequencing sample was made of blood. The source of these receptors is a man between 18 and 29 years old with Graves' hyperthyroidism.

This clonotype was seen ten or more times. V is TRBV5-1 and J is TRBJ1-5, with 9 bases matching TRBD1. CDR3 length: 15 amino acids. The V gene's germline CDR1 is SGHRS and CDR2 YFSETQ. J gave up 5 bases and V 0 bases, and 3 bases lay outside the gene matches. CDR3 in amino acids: CASSLGTGADQPQHF. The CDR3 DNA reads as TGCGCCAGCAGCTTGGGGACAGGGGCCGATCAGCCCCAGCATTTT. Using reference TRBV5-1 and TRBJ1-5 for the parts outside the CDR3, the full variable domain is KAGVTQTPRYLIKTRGQQVTLSCSPISGHRSVSWYQQTPGQGLQFLFEYFSETQRNKGNFPGRFSGRQFSNSRSEMNVSTLELGDSALYLCASSLGTGADQPQHFGDGTRLSIL.

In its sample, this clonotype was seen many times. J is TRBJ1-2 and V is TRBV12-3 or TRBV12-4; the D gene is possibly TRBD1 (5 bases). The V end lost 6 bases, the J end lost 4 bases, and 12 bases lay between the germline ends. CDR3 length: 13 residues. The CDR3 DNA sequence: TGTGCCAGCAGCCCGAGACAGCTCTATGGCTACACCTTC. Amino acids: CASSPRQLYGYTF.

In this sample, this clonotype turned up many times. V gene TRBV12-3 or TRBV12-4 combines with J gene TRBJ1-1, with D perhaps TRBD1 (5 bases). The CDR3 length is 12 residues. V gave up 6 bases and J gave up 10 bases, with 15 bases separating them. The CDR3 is CASRGPGLGAFF. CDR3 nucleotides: TGTGCCAGCAGGGGTCCGGGACTTGGAGCTTTCTTT.

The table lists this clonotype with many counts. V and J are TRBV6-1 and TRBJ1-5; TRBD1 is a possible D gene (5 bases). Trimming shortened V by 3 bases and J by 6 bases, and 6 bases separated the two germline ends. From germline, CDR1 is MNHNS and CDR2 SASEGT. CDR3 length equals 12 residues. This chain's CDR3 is CASSDRAQPQHF. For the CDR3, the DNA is TGTGCCAGCAGTGACAGGGCTCAGCCCCAGCATTTT.

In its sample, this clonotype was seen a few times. CDR3 sequence (DNA): TGCGCCAGCAGCTCACTTCAGGGGAACACCGGGGAGCTGTTTTTT. Protein product: CASSSLQGNTGELFF. The V call is TRBV5-1, the J call TRBJ2-2; possibly TRBD1 for D (5 bases). Trimming cost V 3 bases and J 1 base, with 10 bases left between them. Germline CDR1 reads SGHRS; CDR2 reads YFSETQ. This CDR3 comprises 15 residues.

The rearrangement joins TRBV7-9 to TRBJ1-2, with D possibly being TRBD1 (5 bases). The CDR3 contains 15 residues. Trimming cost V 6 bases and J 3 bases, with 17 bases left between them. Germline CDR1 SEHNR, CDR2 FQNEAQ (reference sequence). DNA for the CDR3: TGTGCCAGCAGTTTTACCGGGACCTCTGACTATGGCTACACCTTC. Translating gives CASSFTGTSDYGYTF. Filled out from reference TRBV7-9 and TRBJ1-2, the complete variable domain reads DTGVSQNPRHKITKRGQNVTFRCDPISEHNRLYWYRQTLGQGPEFLTYFQNEAQLEKSRLLSDRFSAERPKGSFSTLEIQRTEQGDSAMYLCASSFTGTSDYGYTFGSGTRLTVV.

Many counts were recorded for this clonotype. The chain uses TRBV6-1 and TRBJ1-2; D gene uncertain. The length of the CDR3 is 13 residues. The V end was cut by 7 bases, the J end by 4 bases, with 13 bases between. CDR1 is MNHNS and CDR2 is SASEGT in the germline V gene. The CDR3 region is CASTLKRAYGYTF. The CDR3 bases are TGTGCCAGCACCCTCAAGCGGGCCTATGGCTACACCTTC.

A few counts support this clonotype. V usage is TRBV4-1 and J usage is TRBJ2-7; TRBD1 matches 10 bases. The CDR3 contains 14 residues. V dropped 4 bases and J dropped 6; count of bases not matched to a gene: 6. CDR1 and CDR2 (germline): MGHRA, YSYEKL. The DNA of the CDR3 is TGCGCCAGCAGCCCTGGGGACAGGGGAGGCGAGCAGTACTTC. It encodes CASSPGDRGGEQYF.

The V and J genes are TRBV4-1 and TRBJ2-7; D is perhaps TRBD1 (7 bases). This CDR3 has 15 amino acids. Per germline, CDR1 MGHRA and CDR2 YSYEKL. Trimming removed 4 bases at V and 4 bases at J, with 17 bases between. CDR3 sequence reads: CASSPRTGGAYEQYF. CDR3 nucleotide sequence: TGCGCCAGCAGCCCTCGGACAGGCGGGGCTTACGAGCAGTACTTC.

CDR3 protein: CASSLDVRDHEQYF. As DNA, the CDR3 is TGCGCCAGCAGCTTGGACGTCAGGGACCACGAGCAGTACTTC. J is TRBJ2-7 and V is TRBV5-1; possibly TRBD1 or TRBD2 for D (5 bases each). Per the germline V gene, CDR1 is SGHRS and CDR2 is YFSETQ. The V end was cut by 0 bases, the J end by 5 bases, with 12 bases between. This CDR3 comprises 14 residues.

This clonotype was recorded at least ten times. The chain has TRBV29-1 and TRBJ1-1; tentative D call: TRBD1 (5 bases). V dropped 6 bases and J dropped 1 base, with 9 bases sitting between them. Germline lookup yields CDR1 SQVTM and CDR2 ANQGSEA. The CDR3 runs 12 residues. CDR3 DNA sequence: TGCAGCGTGGGGGGAGGGAACACTGAAGCTTTCTTT. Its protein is CSVGGGNTEAFF.

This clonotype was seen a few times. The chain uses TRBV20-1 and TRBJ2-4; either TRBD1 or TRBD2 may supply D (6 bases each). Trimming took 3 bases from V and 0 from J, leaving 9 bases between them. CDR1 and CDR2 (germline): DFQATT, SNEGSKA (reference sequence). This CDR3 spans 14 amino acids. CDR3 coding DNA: TGCAGTGCTAGCGGGGGCTTAGCCAAAAACATTCAGTACTTC. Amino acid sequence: CSASGGLAKNIQYF.

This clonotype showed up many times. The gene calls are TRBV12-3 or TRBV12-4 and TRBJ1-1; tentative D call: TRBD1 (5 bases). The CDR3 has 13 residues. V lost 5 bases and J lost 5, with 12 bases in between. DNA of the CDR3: TGTGCCAGCAGTCCGGACGGGGGGACTGAAGCTTTCTTT. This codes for CASSPDGGTEAFF.

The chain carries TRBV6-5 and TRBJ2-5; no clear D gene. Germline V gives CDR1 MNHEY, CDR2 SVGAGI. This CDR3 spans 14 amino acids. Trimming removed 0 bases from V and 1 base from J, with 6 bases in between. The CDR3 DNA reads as TGTGCCAGCAGTTACTCTCGGAGCCAAGAGACCCAGTACTTC. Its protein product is CASSYSRSQETQYF.

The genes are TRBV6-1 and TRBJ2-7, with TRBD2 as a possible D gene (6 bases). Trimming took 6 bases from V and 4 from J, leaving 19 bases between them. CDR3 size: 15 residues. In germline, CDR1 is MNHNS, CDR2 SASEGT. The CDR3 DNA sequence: TGTGCCAGCAGCTCCCGGGTCGGGGGAATTTACGAGCAGTACTTC. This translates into CASSSRVGGIYEQYF.

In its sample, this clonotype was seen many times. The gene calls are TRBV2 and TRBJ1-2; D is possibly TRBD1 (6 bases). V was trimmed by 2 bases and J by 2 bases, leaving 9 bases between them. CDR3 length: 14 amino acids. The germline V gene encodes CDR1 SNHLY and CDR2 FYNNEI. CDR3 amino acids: CASSEQGLNYGYTF. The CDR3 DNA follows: TGTGCCAGCAGTGAACAGGGGCTGAACTATGGCTACACCTTC.

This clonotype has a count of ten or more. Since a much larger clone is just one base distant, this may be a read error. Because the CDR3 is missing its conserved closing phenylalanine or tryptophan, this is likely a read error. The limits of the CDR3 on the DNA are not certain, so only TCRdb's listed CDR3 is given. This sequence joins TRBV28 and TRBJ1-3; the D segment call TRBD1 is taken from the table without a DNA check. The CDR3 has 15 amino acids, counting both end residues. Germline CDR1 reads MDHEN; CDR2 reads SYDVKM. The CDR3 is CASSTIGQGLGDKGV.

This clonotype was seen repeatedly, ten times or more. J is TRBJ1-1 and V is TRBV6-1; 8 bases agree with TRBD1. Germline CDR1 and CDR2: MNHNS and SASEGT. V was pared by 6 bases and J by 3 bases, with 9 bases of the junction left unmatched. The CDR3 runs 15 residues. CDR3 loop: CASRVLTGADTEAFF. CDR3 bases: TGTGCCAGCAGAGTATTGACAGGGGCGGACACTGAAGCTTTCTTT.

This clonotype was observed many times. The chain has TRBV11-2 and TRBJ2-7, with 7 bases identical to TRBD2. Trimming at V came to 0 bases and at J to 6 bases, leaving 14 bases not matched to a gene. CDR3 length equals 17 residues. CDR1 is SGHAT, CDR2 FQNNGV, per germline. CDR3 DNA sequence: TGTGCCAGCAGCTTAGAATTAGGACTAGGTTCTGAGGGCGAGCAGTACTTC. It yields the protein CASSLELGLGSEGEQYF.

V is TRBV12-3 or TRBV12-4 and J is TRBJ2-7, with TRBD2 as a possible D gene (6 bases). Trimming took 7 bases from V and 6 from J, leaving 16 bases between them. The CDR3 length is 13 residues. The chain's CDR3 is CASTSPPGSEQYF. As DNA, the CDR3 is TGTGCCAGCACCAGCCCCCCCGGGAGCGAGCAGTACTTC.

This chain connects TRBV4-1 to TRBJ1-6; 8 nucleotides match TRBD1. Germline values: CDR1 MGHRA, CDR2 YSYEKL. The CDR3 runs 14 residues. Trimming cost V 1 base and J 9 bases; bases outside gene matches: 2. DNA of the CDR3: TGCGCCAGCAGCCAAGGCCAGGGGGCTTCACCCCTCCACTTT. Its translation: CASSQGQGASPLHF.

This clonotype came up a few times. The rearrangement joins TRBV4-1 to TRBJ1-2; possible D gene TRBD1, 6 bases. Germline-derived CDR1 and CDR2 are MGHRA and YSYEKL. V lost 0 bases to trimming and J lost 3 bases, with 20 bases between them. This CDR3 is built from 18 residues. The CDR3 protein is CASSQDQTGRGFHYGYTF. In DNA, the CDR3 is TGCGCCAGCAGCCAAGATCAGACAGGTCGTGGTTTTCACTATGGCTACACCTTC.

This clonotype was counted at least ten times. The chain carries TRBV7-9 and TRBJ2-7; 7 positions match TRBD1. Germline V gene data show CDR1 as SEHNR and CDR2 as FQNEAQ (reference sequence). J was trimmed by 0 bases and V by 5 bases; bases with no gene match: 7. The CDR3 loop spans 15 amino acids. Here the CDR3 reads CASSRVTGPSYEQYF. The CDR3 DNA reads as TGTGCCAGCAGCCGCGTGACAGGGCCCTCCTACGAGCAGTACTTC.

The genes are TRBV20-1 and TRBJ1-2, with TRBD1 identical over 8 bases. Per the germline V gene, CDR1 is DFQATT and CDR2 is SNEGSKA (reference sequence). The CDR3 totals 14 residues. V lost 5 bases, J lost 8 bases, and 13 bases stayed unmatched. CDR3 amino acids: CSAPRTGPLRGYTF. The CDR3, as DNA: TGCAGTGCTCCTCGGACAGGGCCCCTTCGGGGCTACACCTTC.

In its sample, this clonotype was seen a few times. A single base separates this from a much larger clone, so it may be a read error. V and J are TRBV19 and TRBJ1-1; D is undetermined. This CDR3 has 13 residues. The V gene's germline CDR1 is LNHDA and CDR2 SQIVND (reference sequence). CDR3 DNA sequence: TGTGCCAGTAGTATGGCGGAGAACACTGAAGCTTGCTTT. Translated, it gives CASSMAENTEACF.

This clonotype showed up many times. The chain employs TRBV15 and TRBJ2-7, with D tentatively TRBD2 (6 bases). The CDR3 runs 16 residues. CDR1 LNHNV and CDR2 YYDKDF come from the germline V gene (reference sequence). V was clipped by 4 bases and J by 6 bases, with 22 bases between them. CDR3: CATSKDFKGGVGEQYF. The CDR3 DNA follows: TGTGCCACCAGCAAAGATTTTAAGGGAGGTGTAGGCGAGCAGTACTTC.

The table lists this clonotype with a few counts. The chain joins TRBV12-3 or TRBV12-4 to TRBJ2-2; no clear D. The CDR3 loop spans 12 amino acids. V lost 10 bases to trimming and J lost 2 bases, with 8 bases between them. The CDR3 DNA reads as TGTGCCACCGTCGTAAACACCGGGGAGCTGTTTTTT. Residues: CATVVNTGELFF.

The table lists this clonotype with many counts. CDR3 DNA sequence: TGTGCCAGCAGTCACGACAGGGACCTCCGTACCTATGGCTACACCTTC. Protein: CASSHDRDLRTYGYTF. V and J are TRBV12-3 or TRBV12-4 and TRBJ1-2; 7 bases are a match to TRBD1. V shed 5 bases, J shed 4 bases, and the junction held 13 bases outside the gene matches. The CDR3 runs to 16 residues.